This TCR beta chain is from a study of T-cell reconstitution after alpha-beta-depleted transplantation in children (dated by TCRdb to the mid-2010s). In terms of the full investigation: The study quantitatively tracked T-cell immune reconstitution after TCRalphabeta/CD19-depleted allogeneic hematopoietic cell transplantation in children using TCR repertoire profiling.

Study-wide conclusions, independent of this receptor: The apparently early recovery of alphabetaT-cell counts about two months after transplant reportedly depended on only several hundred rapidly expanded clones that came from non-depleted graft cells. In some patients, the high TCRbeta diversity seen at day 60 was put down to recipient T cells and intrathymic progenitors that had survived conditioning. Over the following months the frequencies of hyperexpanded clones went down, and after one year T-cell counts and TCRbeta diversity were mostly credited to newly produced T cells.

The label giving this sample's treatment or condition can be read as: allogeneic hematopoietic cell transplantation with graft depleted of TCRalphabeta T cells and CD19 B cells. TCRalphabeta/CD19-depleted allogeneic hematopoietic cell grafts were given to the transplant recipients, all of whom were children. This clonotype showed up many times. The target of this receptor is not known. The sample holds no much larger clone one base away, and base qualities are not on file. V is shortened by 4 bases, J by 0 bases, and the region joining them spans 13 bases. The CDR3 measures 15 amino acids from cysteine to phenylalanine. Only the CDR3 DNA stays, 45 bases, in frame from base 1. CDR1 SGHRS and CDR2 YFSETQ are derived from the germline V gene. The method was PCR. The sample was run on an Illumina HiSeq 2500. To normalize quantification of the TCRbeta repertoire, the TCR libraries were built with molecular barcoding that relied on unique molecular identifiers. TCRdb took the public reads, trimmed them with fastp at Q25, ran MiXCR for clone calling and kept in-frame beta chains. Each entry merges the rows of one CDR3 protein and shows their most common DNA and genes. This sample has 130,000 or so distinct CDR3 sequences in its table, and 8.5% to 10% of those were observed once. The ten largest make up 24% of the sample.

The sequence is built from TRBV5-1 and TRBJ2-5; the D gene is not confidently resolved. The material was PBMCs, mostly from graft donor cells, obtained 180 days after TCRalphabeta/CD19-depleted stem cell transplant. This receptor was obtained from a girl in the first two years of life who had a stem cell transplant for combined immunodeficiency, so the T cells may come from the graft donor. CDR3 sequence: CASSTSRSHQETQYF. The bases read TGCGCCAGCAGCACCTCGAGATCCCACCAAGAGACCCAGTACTTC.